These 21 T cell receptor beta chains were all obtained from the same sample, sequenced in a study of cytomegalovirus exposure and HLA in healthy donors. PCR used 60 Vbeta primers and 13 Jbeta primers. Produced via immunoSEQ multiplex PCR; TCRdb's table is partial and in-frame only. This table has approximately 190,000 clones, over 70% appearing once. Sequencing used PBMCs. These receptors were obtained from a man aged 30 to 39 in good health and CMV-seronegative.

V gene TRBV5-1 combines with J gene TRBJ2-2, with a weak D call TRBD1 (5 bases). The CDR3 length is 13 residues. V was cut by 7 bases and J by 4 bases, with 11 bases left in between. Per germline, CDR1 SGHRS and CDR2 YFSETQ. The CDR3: CASLDSFTGELFF. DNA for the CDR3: TGCGCCAGCCTCGACAGTTTCACCGGGGAGCTGTTTTTT.

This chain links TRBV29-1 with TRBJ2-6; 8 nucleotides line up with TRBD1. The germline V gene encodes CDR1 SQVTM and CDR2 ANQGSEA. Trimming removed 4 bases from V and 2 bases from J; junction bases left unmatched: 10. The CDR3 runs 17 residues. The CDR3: CSVAGQGASAGANVLTF. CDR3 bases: TGCAGCGTTGCGGGCCAGGGGGCTAGCGCTGGGGCCAACGTCCTGACTTTC.

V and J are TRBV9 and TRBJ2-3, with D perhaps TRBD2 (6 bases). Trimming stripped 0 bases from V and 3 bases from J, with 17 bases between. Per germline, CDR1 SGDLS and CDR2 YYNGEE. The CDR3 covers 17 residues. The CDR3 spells CASSVGRGGAVTDTQYF. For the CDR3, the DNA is TGTGCCAGCAGCGTAGGAAGAGGAGGGGCTGTTACAGATACGCAGTATTTT.

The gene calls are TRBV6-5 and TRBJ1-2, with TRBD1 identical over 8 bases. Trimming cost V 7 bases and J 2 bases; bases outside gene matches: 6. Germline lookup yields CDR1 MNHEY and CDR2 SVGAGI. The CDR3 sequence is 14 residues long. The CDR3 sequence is CASNRGQDNYGYTF. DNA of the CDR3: TGTGCCAGCAATAGGGGACAGGACAACTATGGCTACACCTTC.

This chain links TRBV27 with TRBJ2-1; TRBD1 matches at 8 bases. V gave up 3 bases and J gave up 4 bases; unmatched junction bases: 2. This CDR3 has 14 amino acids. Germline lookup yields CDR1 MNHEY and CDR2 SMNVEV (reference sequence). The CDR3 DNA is TGTGCCAGCAGTTTTGACAGGGGTTACAATGAGCAGTTCTTC. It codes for CASSFDRGYNEQFF.

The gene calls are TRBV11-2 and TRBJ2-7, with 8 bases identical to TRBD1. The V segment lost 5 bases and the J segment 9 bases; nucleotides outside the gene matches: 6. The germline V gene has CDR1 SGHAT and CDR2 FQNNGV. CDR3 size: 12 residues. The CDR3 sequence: CASSPTGVGQYF. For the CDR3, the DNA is TGTGCCAGCAGCCCGACAGGGGTCGGGCAGTACTTC.

This CDR3 is CAWSAPRTGVGRAFF. As DNA, the CDR3 is TGTGCCTGGAGTGCCCCACGGACAGGGGTGGGCAGAGCTTTCTTT. The gene calls are TRBV30 and TRBJ1-1; 9 bases fit TRBD1. Germline V gives CDR1 GTSNPN, CDR2 SVGIG (reference sequence). Germline trimming cut 1 base from V and 10 bases from J; bases unmatched to any gene: 13. The CDR3 extends over 15 amino acids.

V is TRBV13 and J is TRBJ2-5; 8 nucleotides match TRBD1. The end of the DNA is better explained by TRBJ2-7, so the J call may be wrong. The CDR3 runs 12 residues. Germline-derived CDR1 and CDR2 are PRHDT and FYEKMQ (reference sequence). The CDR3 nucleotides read TGTGCCAGCAGCTTTACAGGGGGCGAGCAGTACTTC. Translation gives CASSFTGGEQYF.

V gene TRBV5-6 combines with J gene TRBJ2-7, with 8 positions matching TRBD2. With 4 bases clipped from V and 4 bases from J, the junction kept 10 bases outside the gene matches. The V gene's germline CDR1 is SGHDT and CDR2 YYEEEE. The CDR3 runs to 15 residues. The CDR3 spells CASSPLGGGRYEQYF. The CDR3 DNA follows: TGTGCCAGCAGCCCCCTCGGGGGGGGAAGGTACGAGCAGTACTTC.

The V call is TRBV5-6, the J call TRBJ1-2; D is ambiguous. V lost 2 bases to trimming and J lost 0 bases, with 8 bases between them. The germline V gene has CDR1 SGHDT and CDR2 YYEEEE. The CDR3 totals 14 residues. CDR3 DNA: TGTGCCAGCAGCTTTACGGGGACTAACTATGGCTACACCTTC. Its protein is CASSFTGTNYGYTF.

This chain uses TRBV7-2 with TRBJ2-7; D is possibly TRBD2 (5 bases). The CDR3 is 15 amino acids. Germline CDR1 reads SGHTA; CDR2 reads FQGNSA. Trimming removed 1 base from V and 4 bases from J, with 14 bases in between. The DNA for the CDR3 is TGTGCCAGCAGCTTAGATCGTAGCGCTGGATACGAGCAGTACTTC. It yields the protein CASSLDRSAGYEQYF.

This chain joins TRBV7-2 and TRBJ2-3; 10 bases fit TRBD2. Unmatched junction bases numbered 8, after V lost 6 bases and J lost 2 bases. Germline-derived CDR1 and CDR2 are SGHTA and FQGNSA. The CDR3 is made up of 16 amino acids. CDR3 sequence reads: CASRVTSGVYTDTQYF. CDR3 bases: TGTGCCAGCAGGGTAACTAGCGGGGTTTACACAGATACGCAGTATTTT.

The chain's CDR3 is CASSQGLAGITDTQYF. CDR3 coding DNA: TGCGCCAGCAGCCAAGGACTAGCGGGGATCACAGATACGCAGTATTTT. The V gene is TRBV4-1, the J gene TRBJ2-3, with 11 bases aligning to TRBD2. CDR1 and CDR2 (germline): MGHRA, YSYEKL. The CDR3 is made up of 16 amino acids. J was trimmed by 2 bases and V by 1 base; bases with no gene match: 2.

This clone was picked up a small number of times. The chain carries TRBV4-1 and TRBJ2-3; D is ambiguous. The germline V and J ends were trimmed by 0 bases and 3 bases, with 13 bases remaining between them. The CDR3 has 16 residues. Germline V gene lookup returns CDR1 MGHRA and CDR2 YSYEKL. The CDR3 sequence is CASSQEYGWSTDTQYF. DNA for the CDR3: TGCGCCAGCAGCCAAGAATACGGGTGGAGTACAGATACGCAGTATTTT.

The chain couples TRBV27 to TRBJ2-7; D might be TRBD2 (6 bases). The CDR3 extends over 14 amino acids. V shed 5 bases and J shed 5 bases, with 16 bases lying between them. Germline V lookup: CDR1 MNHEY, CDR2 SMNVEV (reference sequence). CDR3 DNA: TGTGCCAGCAGTGTAAACGGGGGATGGGACGAGCAGTACTTC. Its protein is CASSVNGGWDEQYF.

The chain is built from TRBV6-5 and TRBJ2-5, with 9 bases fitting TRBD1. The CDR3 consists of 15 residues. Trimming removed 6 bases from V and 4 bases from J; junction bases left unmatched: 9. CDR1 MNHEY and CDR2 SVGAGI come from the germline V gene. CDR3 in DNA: TGTGCCAGCAGCGAACAGGGGGCGTCCCCAGAGACCCAGTACTTC. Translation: CASSEQGASPETQYF.

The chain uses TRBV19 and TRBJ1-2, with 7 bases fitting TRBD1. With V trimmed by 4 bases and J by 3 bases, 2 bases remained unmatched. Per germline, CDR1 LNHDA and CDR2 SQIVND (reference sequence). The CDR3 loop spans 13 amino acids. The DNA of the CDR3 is TGTGCCAGTAGTACCGGGACAGACTATGGCTACACCTTC. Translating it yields CASSTGTDYGYTF.

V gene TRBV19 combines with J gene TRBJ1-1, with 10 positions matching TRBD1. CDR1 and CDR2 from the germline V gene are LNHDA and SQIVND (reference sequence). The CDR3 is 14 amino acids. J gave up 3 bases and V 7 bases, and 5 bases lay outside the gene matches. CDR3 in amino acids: CASNPDRGDTEAFF. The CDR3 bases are TGTGCCAGTAATCCGGACAGGGGGGACACTGAAGCTTTCTTT.

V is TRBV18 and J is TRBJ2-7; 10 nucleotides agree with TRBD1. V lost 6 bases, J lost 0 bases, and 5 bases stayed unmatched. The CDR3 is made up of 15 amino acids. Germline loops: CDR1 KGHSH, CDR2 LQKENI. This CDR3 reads CASSPGTGASYEQYF. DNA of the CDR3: TGTGCCAGCTCTCCCGGGACAGGGGCCTCCTACGAGCAGTACTTC.

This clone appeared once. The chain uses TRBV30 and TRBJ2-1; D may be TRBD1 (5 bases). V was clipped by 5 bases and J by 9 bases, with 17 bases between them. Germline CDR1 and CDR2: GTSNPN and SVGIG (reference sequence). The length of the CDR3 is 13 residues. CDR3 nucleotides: TGTGCCTGGTTAGGGCGGACGCAGGGTGAGCAGTTCTTC. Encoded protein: CAWLGRTQGEQFF.

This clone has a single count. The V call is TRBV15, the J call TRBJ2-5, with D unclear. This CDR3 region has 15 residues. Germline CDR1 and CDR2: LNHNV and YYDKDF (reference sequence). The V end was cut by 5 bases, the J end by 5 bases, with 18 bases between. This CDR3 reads CATSPRRLGRETQYF. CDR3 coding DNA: TGTGCCACCAGCCCCCGGCGACTGGGTCGGGAGACCCAGTACTTC.